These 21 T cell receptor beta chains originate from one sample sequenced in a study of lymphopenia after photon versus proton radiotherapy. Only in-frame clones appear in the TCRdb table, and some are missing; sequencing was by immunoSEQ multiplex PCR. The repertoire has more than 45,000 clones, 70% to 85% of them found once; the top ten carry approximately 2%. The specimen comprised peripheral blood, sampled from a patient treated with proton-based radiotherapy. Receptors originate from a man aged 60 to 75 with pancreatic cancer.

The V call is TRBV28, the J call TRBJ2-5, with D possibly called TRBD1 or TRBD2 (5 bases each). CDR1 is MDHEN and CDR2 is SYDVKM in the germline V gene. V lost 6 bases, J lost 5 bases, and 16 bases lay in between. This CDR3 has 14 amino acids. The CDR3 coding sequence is TGTGCCAGCAGCCCCCCCGGCAGGGAGGAGACCCAGTACTTC. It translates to CASSPPGREETQYF.

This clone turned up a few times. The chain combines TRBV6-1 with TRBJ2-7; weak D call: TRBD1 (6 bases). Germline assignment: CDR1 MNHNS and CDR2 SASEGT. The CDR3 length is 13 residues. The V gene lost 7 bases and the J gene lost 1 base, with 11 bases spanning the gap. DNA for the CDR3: TGTGCCAGCACCTTCGGACAGTCCTACGAGCAGTACTTC. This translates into CASTFGQSYEQYF.

The CDR3 is CASSQAGDTDTQYF. CDR3 bases: TGTGCCAGCAGCCAAGCGGGGGACACAGATACGCAGTATTTT. The V call is TRBV4-2, the J call TRBJ2-3; a weak D match, TRBD2 (6 bases). Trimming cost V 1 base and J 2 bases, with 7 bases left between them. The CDR3 covers 14 residues. Per germline, CDR1 LGHNA and CDR2 YNFKEQ.

CDR3 DNA sequence: TGTGCCAGCAGTTACGATACGGGCTCCTACGAGCAGTACTTC. It specifies CASSYDTGSYEQYF. This sequence joins TRBV6-5 and TRBJ2-7; the D is unclear. V lost 2 bases and J lost 0, with 8 bases in between. The CDR3 runs 14 residues. Germline-derived CDR1 and CDR2 are MNHEY and SVGAGI.

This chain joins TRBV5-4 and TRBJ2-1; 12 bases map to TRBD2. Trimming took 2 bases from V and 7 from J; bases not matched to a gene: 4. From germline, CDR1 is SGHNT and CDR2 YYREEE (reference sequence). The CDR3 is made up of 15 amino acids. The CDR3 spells CASSFTSGRKNEQFF. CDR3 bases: TGTGCCAGCAGCTTCACTAGCGGGAGGAAAAATGAGCAGTTCTTC.

Here the CDR3 reads CASSLVPRTDTQYF. The CDR3 DNA sequence: TGCGCCAGCAGCTTAGTCCCCCGAACAGATACGCAGTATTTT. The genes are TRBV5-1 and TRBJ2-3, with D hard to call. Trimming pared 2 bases from V and 3 bases from J, leaving 10 bases between. There are 14 residues in the CDR3. Germline V CDR1 and CDR2: SGHRS, YFSETQ.

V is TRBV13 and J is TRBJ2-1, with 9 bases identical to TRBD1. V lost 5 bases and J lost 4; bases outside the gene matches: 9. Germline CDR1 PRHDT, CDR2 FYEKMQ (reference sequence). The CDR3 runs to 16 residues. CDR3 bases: TGTGCCAGCAGCCGACTATCACAGGGGGCTTACAATGAGCAGTTCTTC. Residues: CASSRLSQGAYNEQFF.

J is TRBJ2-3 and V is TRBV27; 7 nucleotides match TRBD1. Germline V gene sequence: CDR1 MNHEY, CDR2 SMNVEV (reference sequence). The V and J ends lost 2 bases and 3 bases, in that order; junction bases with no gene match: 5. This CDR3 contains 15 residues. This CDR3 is CASSLTGAITDTQYF. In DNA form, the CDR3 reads TGTGCCAGCAGTTTAACAGGGGCGATAACAGATACGCAGTATTTT.

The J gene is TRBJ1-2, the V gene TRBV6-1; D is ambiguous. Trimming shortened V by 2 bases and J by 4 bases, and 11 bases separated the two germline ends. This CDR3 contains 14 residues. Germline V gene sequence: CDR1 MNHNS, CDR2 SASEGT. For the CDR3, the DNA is TGTGCCAGCAGTGAATCCGCAGGCGCCTATGGCTACACCTTC. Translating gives CASSESAGAYGYTF.

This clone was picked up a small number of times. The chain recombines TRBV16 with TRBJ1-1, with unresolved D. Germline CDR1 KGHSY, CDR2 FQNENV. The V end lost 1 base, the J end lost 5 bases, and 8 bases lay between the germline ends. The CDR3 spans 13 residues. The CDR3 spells CASSQLQDTEAFF. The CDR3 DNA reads TGTGCCAGCAGCCAATTGCAGGATACTGAAGCTTTCTTT.

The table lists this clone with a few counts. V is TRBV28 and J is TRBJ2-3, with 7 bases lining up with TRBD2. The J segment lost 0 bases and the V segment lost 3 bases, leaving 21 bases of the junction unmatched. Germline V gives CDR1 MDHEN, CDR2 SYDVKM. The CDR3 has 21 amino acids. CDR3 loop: CASSFQIPSRAGEISTDTQYF. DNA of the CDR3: TGTGCCAGCAGTTTCCAAATCCCTTCCAGGGCGGGAGAGATTAGCACAGATACGCAGTATTTT. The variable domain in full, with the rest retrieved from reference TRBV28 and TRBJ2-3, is DVKVTQSSRYLVKRTGEKVFLECVQDMDHENMFWYRQDPGLGLRLIYFSYDVKMKEKGDIPEGYSVSREKKERFSLILESASTNQTSMYLCASSFQIPSRAGEISTDTQYFGPGTRLTVL.

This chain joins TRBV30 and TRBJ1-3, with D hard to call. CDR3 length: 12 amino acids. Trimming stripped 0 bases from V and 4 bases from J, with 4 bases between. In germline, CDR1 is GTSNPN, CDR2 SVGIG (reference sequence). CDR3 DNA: TGTGCCTGGAGTGTACGGGGAAACACCATATATTTT. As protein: CAWSVRGNTIYF.

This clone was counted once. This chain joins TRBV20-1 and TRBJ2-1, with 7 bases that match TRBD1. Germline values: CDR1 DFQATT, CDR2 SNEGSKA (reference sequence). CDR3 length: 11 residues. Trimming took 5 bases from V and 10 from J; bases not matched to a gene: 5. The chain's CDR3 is CSAGGQAEQFF. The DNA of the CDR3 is TGCAGTGCTGGAGGACAGGCCGAGCAGTTCTTC.

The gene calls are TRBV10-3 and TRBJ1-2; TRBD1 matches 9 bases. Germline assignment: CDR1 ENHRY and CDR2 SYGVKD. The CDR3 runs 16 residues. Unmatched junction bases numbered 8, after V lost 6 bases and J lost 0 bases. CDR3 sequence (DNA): TGTGCCATCAGCAAGGGGGACAGGGCTGCTAACTATGGCTACACCTTC. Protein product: CAISKGDRAANYGYTF.

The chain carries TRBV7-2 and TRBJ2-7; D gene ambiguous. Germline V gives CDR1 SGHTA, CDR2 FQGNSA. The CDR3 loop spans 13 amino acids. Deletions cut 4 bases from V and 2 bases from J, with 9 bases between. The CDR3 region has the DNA TGTGCCAGCAGCTCCCACCGAACCTACGAGCAGTACTTC. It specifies CASSSHRTYEQYF.

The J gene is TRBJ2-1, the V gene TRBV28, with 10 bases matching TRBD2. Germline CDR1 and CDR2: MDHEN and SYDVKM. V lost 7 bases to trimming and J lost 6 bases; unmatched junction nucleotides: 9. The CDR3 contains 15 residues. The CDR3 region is CASTRAGGGSNEQFF. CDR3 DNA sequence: TGTGCCAGCACAAGAGCGGGAGGGGGTTCCAATGAGCAGTTCTTC.

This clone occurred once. CDR3 sequence (DNA): TGTGCCAGCAGCTTGGGGCTAACATCCATTCAGTACTTC. This encodes CASSLGLTSIQYF. The J gene is TRBJ2-4, the V gene TRBV5-5; D gene unclear. CDR3 length: 13 amino acids. CDR1 is SGHKS, CDR2 YYEKEE, per germline (reference sequence). Between the trimmed V and J ends, which lost 0 bases and 9 bases, there was a span of 10 bases. Based on the CDR3 plus reference TRBV5-5 and TRBJ2-4, the full variable domain is DAGVTQSPTHLIKTRGQQVTLRCSPISGHKSVSWYQQVLGQGPQFIFQYYEKEERGRGNFPDRFSARQFPNYSSELNVNALLLGDSALYLCASSLGLTSIQYFGAGTRLSVL.

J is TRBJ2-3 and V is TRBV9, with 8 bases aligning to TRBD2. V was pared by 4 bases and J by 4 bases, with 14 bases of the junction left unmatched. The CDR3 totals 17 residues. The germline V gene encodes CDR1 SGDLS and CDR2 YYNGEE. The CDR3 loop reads CASSQPVGREVSDTQYF. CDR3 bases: TGTGCCAGCAGCCAACCCGTTGGGCGGGAGGTGTCAGATACGCAGTATTTT.

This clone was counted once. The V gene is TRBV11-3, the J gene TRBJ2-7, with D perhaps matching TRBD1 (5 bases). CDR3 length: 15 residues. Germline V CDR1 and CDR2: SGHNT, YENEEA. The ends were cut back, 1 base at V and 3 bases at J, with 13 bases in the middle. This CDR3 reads CASSLGQSPVYEQYF. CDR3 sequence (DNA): TGTGCCAGCAGCTTAGGACAGAGTCCGGTCTACGAGCAGTACTTC.

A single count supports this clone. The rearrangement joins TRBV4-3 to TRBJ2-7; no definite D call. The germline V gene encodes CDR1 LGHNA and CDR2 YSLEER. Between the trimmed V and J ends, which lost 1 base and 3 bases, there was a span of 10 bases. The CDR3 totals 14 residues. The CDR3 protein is CASSQGAENYEQYF. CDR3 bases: TGCGCCAGCAGCCAAGGGGCGGAAAACTACGAGCAGTACTTC.

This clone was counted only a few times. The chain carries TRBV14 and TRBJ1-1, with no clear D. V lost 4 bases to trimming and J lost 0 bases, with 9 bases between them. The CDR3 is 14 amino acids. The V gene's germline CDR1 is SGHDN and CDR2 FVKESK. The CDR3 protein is CASSRAGMNTEAFF. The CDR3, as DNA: TGTGCCAGCAGCCGGGCGGGGATGAACACTGAAGCTTTCTTT.